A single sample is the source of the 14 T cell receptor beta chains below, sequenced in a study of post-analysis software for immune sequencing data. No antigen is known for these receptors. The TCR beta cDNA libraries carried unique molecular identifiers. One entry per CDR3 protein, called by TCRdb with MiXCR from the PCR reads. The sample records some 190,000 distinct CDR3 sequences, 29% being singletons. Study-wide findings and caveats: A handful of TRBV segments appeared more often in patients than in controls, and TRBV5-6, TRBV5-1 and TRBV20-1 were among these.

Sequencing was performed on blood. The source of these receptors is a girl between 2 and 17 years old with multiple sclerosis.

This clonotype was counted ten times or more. The CDR3 reads CASRQDRGWQETQYF. In DNA, the CDR3 is TGCGCCAGCAGGCAAGACAGGGGATGGCAAGAGACCCAGTACTTC. This chain uses TRBV5-1 with TRBJ2-5, with TRBD1 identical over 8 bases. The germline CDR1 and CDR2 sequences are SGHRS and YFSETQ. V lost 5 bases and J lost 2; bases outside the gene matches: 8. The CDR3 runs 15 residues.

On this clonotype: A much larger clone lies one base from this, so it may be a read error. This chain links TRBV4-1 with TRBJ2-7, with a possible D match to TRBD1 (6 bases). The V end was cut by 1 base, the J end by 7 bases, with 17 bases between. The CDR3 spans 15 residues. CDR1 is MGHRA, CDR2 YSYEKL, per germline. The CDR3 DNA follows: TGCGCCAGCAGCCAAGGTCAGGGGTGGATGGATGAGCAGTACTTC. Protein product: CASSQGQGWMDEQYF.

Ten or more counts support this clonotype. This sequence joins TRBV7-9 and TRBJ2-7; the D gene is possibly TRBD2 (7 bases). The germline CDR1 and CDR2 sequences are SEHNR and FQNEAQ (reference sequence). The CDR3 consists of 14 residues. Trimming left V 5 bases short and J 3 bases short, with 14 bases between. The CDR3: CASSQAGQNYEQYF. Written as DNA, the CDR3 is TGTGCCAGCAGCCAAGCGGGACAAAACTACGAGCAGTACTTC. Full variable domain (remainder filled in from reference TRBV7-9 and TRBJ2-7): DTGVSQNPRHKITKRGQNVTFRCDPISEHNRLYWYRQTLGQGPEFLTYFQNEAQLEKSRLLSDRFSAERPKGSFSTLEIQRTEQGDSAMYLCASSQAGQNYEQYFGPGTRLTVT.

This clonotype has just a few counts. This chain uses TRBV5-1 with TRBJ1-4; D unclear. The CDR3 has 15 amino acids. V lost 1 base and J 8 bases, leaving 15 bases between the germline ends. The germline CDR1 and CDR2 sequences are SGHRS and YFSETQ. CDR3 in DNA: TGCGCCAGCAGCTTGTTTAACCCGGAGAAGGAAAAACTGTTTTTT. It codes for CASSLFNPEKEKLFF.

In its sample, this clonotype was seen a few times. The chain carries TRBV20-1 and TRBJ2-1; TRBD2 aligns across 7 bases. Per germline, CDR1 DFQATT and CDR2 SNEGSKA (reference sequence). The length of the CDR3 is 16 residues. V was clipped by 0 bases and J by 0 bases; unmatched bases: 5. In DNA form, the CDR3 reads TGCAGTGCTAGAGATGACGGGAGGAGCTCCTACAATGAGCAGTTCTTC. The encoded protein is CSARDDGRSSYNEQFF.

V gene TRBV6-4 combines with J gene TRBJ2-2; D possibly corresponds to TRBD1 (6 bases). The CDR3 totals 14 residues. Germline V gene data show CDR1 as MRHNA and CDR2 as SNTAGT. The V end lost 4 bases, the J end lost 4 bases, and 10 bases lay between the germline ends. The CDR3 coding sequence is TGTGCCAGCAGTGGACAGGCGAGCACCGGGGAGCTGTTTTTT. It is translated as CASSGQASTGELFF.

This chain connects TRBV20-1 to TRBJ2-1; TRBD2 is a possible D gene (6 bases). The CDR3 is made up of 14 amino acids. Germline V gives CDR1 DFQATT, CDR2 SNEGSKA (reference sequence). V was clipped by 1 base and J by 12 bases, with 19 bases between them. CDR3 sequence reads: CSARAGSFSDGQFF. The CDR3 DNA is TGCAGTGCTAGAGCCGGGAGTTTCTCGGATGGGCAGTTCTTC.

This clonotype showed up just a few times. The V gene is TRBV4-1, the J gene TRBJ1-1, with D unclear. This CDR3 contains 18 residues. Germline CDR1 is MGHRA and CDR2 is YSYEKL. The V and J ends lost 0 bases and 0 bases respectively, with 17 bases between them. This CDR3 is CASSQDRVKAYMNTEAFF. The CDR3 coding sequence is TGCGCCAGCAGCCAAGATCGAGTAAAAGCCTACATGAACACTGAAGCTTTCTTT.

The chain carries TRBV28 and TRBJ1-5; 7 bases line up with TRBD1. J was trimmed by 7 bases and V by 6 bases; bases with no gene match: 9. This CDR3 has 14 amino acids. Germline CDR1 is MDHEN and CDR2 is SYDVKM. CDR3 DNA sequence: TGTGCCAGCAGCCTACAGACAGGGAGACAGCCCCAGCATTTT. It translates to CASSLQTGRQPQHF.

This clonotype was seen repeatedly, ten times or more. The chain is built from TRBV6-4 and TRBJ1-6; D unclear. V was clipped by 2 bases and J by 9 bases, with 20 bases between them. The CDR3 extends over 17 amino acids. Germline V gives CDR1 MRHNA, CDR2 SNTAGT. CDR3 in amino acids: CASSDPISAGPGSPLHF. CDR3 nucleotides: TGTGCCAGCAGTGACCCAATATCGGCAGGTCCAGGTTCACCCCTCCACTTT.

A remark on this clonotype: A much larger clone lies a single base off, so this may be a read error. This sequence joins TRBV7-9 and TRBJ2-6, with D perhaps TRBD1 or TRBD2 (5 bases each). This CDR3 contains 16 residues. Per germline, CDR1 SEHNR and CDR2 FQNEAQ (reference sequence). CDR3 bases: TGTGCCAGCAGCTATTCAGGGAGCTCTGGGGCCAACGTCCGGACTTTC. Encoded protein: CASSYSGSSGANVRTF.

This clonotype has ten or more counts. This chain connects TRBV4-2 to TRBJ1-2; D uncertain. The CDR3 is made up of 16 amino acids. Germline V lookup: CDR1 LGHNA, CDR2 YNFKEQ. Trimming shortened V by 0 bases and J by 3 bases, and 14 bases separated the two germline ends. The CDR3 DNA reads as TGTGCCAGCAGCCAAGATCTAACAGAGAGCTACTATGGCTACACCTTC. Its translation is CASSQDLTESYYGYTF.

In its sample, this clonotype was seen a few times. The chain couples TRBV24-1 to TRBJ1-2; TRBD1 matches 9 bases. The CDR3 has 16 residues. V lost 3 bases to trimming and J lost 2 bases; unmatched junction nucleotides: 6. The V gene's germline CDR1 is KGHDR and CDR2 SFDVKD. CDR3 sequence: CATSDPPGQGNYGYTF. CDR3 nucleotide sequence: TGTGCCACCAGTGATCCCCCGGGACAGGGAAACTATGGCTACACCTTC.

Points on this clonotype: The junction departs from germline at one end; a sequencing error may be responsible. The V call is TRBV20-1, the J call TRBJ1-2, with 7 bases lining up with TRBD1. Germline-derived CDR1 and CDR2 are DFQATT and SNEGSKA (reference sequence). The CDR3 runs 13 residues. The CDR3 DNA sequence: TGCAGTGCTAGAGGGGCCCCAGGGGGTGGCTACATCTTC. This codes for CSARGAPGGGYIF.